A selection of T cell receptor beta chains follows, all from one sample in a study of cytomegalovirus exposure and HLA in healthy donors. Profiled with immunoSEQ multiplex PCR; TCRdb holds only in-frame clones, not every one. Found here are nearly 200,000 clones, about 77% of them singletons; the top ten hold 2% to 2.5%. Sequenced: PBMCs. The receptors stem from a woman aged 25 to 39 in good health and CMV-seropositive. CDR3s include the opening cysteine and the closing phenylalanine or tryptophan. The D gene is left open where the match is weak. Size tells how often a clone was seen (once, few, many) or the class of an expanded clone, and some rows leave it out.

j_call | v_call | d_call | clone_size | cdr3_aa | cdr3_nt
TRBJ2-1 | TRBV5-4 | NA | NA | CASSLNRGAGTEQFF | TGTGCCAGCAGCCTTAACCGGGGGGCAGGGACTGAGCAGTTCTTC
TRBJ2-2 | TRBV27 | TRBD2 | few | CASLARAGGSGELFF | TGTGCCAGCCTTGCCAGGGCGGGAGGATCCGGGGAGCTGTTTTTT
TRBJ2-5 | TRBV30 | NA | NA | CAWSVPRGVGETQYF | TGTGCCTGGAGTGTACCCAGGGGCGTTGGAGAGACCCAGTACTTC
TRBJ2-7 | TRBV27 | NA | once | CASSPIEGPILGQYF | TGTGCCAGCAGCCCGATAGAGGGCCCTATCTTAGGGCAGTACTTC
TRBJ2-3 | TRBV10-3 | NA | NA | CAISESTGADTQYF | TGTGCCATCAGTGAGTCAACGGGGGCAGATACGCAGTATTTT
TRBJ1-1 | TRBV28 | NA | NA | CASSYTGPYTEAFF | TGTGCCAGCAGTTATACAGGGCCGTACACTGAAGCTTTCTTT
TRBJ2-3 | TRBV11-2 | NA | few | CASSLGRATDTQYF | TGTGCCAGCAGCTTAGGGAGAGCAACAGATACGCAGTATTTT
TRBJ2-7 | TRBV6-1 | TRBD2 | NA | CASTKPGLVYEQYF | TGTGCCAGCACCAAGCCGGGACTAGTGTACGAGCAGTACTTC
TRBJ2-1 | TRBV11-3 | TRBD1 | few | CASSRPGTGRDEQFF | TGTGCCAGCAGCCGACCCGGGACAGGGCGCGATGAGCAGTTCTTC
TRBJ1-1 | TRBV5-1 | TRBD1 | NA | CASSYDRGRGTEAFF | TGCGCCAGCAGCTATGACAGGGGTCGGGGCACTGAAGCTTTCTTT
TRBJ2-5 | TRBV7-2 | TRBD1 | NA | CASSPQGAGGYETQYF | TGTGCCAGCAGCCCACAGGGGGCGGGTGGATATGAGACCCAGTACTTC
TRBJ2-1 | TRBV7-2 | NA | NA | CASSLALINEQFF | TGTGCCAGCAGCTTAGCTCTTATCAATGAGCAGTTCTTC
TRBJ1-5 | TRBV7-9 | NA | NA | CASSSSGGNQPQHF | TGTGCCAGCAGCTCCTCAGGGGGCAATCAGCCCCAGCATTTT
TRBJ2-2 | TRBV19 | TRBD2 | few | CASRTRAGAGELFF | TGTGCCAGTAGGACGCGGGCGGGGGCCGGGGAGCTGTTTTTT
TRBJ2-1 | TRBV28 | TRBD2 | NA | CASSSSGSSNEQFF | TGTGCCAGCAGTTCTAGCGGGAGCTCCAATGAGCAGTTCTTC
TRBJ2-1 | TRBV29-1 | TRBD1 | NA | CSGDRGYNEQFF | TGCAGCGGTGACAGGGGGTACAATGAGCAGTTCTTC
TRBJ2-7 | TRBV6-5 | NA | few | CASSYPMGGGVVEQYF | TGTGCCAGCAGTTACCCTATGGGAGGGGGGGTAGTGGAGCAGTACTTC
TRBJ2-3 | TRBV6-5 | TRBD2 | NA | CASSYRGGTDTQYF | TGTGCCAGCAGTTACCGGGGGGGGACAGATACGCAGTATTTT
TRBJ2-6 | TRBV18 | TRBD1 | NA | CASSLGTAGANVLTF | TGTGCCAGCTCACTTGGGACAGCTGGGGCCAACGTCCTGACTTTC
TRBJ2-1 | TRBV11-2 | NA | NA | CASSLAGYYNEQFF | TGTGCCAGCAGCTTAGCGGGATACTACAATGAGCAGTTCTTC
TRBJ1-1 | TRBV5-1 | NA | NA | CASSLAGFTEAFF | TGCGCCAGCAGCTTGGCCGGGTTCACTGAAGCTTTCTTT
TRBJ2-7 | TRBV5-4 | TRBD1 | NA | CASSSAGQGAYEQYF | TGTGCCAGCAGCTCAGCTGGACAGGGGGCCTACGAGCAGTACTTC
TRBJ2-1 | TRBV5-1 | TRBD2 | NA | CASSLALTSGGPLPYNEQFF | TGCGCCAGCAGCTTGGCCCTGACTAGCGGGGGCCCGCTACCTTACAATGAGCAGTTCTTC
TRBJ1-1 | TRBV6-1 | NA | NA | CASSASLFRGTEAFF | TGTGCCAGCAGCGCGAGCCTATTTCGAGGCACTGAAGCTTTCTTT
TRBJ1-2 | TRBV30 | TRBD1 | few | CAWRLGTGRSYGYTF | TGTGCCTGGAGGCTCGGGACAGGGAGATCCTATGGCTACACCTTC
TRBJ1-3 | TRBV7-2 | NA | once | CASSLSVRATGNTIYF | TGTGCCAGCAGCTTAAGCGTCAGGGCTACTGGAAACACCATATATTTT
TRBJ1-4 | TRBV4-3 | NA | NA | CASSPRTVTGEGDNEKLFF | TGCGCCAGCAGCCCACGCACCGTGACGGGTGAAGGAGATAATGAAAAACTGTTTTTT
TRBJ2-3 | TRBV2 | TRBD2 | few | CASSEREVSTDTQYF | TGTGCCAGCAGTGAACGGGAGGTTAGCACAGATACGCAGTATTTT
TRBJ1-2 | TRBV13 | NA | once | CASSVFSLAPDSFNYGYTF | TGTGCCAGCAGCGTATTTTCTTTGGCGCCAGACAGCTTTAACTATGGCTACACCTTC
TRBJ2-2 | TRBV5-6 | TRBD2 | NA | CASEPAGGRTGELFF | TGTGCCAGCGAACCAGCTGGCGGGAGAACCGGGGAGCTGTTTTTT
TRBJ2-3 | TRBV5-5 | TRBD1 | NA | CASSLDRGKADTQYF | TGTGCCAGCAGCCTCGACAGGGGTAAGGCAGATACGCAGTATTTT
TRBJ2-3 | TRBV7-6 | NA | NA | CASSLWAGGTDTQYF | TGTGCCAGCAGCTTATGGGCAGGGGGCACAGATACGCAGTATTTT
TRBJ2-3 | TRBV5-4 | NA | few | CASSSIGSDTQYF | TGTGCCAGCAGCTCCATTGGCTCAGATACGCAGTATTTT
TRBJ2-7 | TRBV7-2 | TRBD1 | NA | CASSQDRVEQYF | TGTGCCAGCAGCCAAGACAGGGTCGAGCAGTACTTC
TRBJ2-5 | TRBV29-1 | TRBD1 | NA | CSVGDRALLWTQYF | TGCAGCGTTGGTGACAGGGCTTTGTTGTGGACCCAGTACTTC
TRBJ2-2 | TRBV10-3 | TRBD2 | NA | CAIRSGAAYTGELFF | TGTGCCATCAGGAGCGGGGCGGCGTACACCGGGGAGCTGTTTTTT
TRBJ2-5 | TRBV30 | NA | NA | CAWSAPEETQYF | TGTGCCTGGAGTGCTCCCGAAGAGACCCAGTACTTC
TRBJ2-5 | TRBV15 | NA | NA | CATSRSTEFQETQYF | TGTGCCACCAGCAGGTCGACAGAATTTCAAGAGACCCAGTACTTC
TRBJ1-1 | TRBV6-5 | NA | few | CAAYRAPTEAFF | TGTGCCGCGTACAGGGCCCCCACTGAAGCTTTCTTT
TRBJ2-1 | TRBV29-1 | NA | NA | CSVGGTDYNEQFF | TGCAGCGTTGGCGGTACGGATTACAATGAGCAGTTCTTC
TRBJ2-1 | TRBV7-9 | TRBD2 | NA | CASSLSGTSGGRNYNEQFF | TGTGCCAGCAGCTTATCTGGGACTAGCGGGGGGCGCAACTACAATGAGCAGTTCTTC
TRBJ1-2 | TRBV7-2 | TRBD1 | NA | CASSTPRQGEANYGYTF | TGTGCCAGCAGCACACCGCGACAGGGGGAAGCTAACTATGGCTACACCTTC
TRBJ2-5 | TRBV28 | TRBD1 | NA | CASSFRDSQETQYF | TGTGCCAGCAGTTTCCGGGACAGCCAAGAGACCCAGTACTTC
TRBJ1-4 | TRBV11-2 | TRBD1 | NA | CASSAPTGGIYEKLFF | TGTGCCAGCAGCGCCCCAACAGGGGGCATTTATGAAAAACTGTTTTTT
TRBJ2-7 | TRBV27 | TRBD1 | NA | CASSWDRTYEQYF | TGTGCCAGCAGTTGGGACAGAACCTACGAGCAGTACTTC
TRBJ1-2 | TRBV7-2 | NA | NA | CASSSIGHYGYTF | TGTGCCAGCAGCTCCATCGGTCACTATGGCTACACCTTC
TRBJ1-4 | TRBV6-1 | NA | NA | CASSEPVLLEKLFF | TGTGCCAGCAGTGAACCGGTGCTTCTTGAAAAACTGTTTTTT
TRBJ1-2 | TRBV6-1 | TRBD1 | NA | CASSETGGAGGYTF | TGTGCCAGCAGTGAAACAGGGGGCGCGGGAGGCTACACCTTC